This TCR beta chain was sequenced during a study of shared clonotypes between healthy human individuals (dated by TCRdb to between 2020 and 2021). Background for the entire study: Three men and a couple of women, aged 18 to 49 years, made up the cohort. Leukapheresis yielded between about 0.85 and 9 billion PBMCs per donor. For each donor, CD4 naive and CD4 memory were each given three plates, CD8 naive was given two plates, and CD8 memory was given one plate. The study deeply sequenced blood TCR repertoires of five healthy adults to estimate repertoire size and the extent of clonotype sharing between individuals. Different laboratories and diverse techniques were used to prepare libraries and sequence TCR repertoires, to increase sequencing depth and limit assay-specific biases. Overall results and qualifications from the work: Compared with non-shared clonotypes, clonotypes shared by all four sorted-subset donors had higher generation probabilities. Estimated clonotype richness was generally larger for naive than for memory subsets. Rarefaction of sorted-subset datasets indicated incomplete sequencing despite the large sequencing depth. Sampling was restricted to blood, and TCR repertoires in tissues likely differ from the TCR repertoires found in blood. Because the study included a small number of donors, the genetic and exposure-history diversity represented was limited. Pairwise subsampling led to the expectation that sequencing depth would affect the degree of clonotype sharing among donors. Across a handful of donors, 4.5% to 6.5% of naive CD4, 3% to 4% of naive CD8, about 2.3% of memory CD4, and about 0.4% of memory CD8 clonotypes were shared.

In regard to this clone: Its antigen is not yet known. No base quality information exists; no much larger clone differs at one position.

Using the deep immunoSEQ assay, TCR CDR3 regions were amplified from genomic DNA by multiplex PCR. Extracted genomic DNA from each cell subset was distributed evenly across all wells of several immunoSEQ 96-well plates, and each plate was treated as a replicate. For sorted subsets, each replicate PCR was loaded with about 0.2 ug genomic DNA, equivalent to 30,000 or so T cell genomes. Purified libraries were quantified with a Qubit 3.0 fluorometer, sized on a Bioanalyzer 2100, and re-quantified with the KAPA Library Quantification kit. A separate single-read 150-cycle Illumina NextSeq 550 flow cell was used to sequence each immunoSEQ 96-well plate. As for the original processing: Because the immunoSEQ output held only junctional sequences and lacked quality scores, the filtering could not match the filtering applied to full-length reads. Sequences were annotated with PyIR, a Python wrapper for IgBLAST v1.9, using IMGT germline references to assign V/J genes and CDR3. Reads were removed for weak V/J assignments (E-value above 1e-6), missing CDR3, stop codons, out-of-frame junctions, or ambiguous translated residues. V3J clonotypes were defined as sequences sharing an identical inferred V gene, J gene, and CDR3 amino acid sequence. Percentage overlap between repertoires was computed as shared unique clonotypes divided by the size of the smaller repertoire. Three approaches were used to assess repertoire richness: RTK rarefaction, the Chao1 estimator, and Recon v2.1 estimates of unobserved clonotypes. Generation probabilities were computed with OLGA for all TCRbeta clonotypes obtained by the gDNA method from four donors. Drawn from immuneACCESS, this table holds only the in-frame rearrangements with V and J called that TCRdb kept. Clones are partly lost; checked studies trace under half to an unresolved V gene and leave the rest unexplained. V and J calls and clone size are copied from that table; D and trimming were computed from the DNA. In all, the sample holds approximately 710,000 clones, and around 90% of those were seen once. The ten largest clones represent 34% of the sample.

Healthy HIV-negative adults with no recently reported acute infections or vaccinations were included as donors. Every donor was a Caucasian adult residing in Nashville, Tennessee, USA. CD8 memory samples consisted of magnetically selected CD45RO+ cells combined with CCR7-negative CD45RA+ effector memory (TemRA) cells. After blood collection by leukapheresis, PBMCs were isolated using Ficoll-Histopaque density gradient centrifugation and then cryopreserved in the vapor phase of liquid nitrogen. Purity and quantity of every magnetically sorted T cell population were checked by analytical flow cytometry. From each sorted fraction, genomic DNA was isolated and quantified by UV absorbance on a Nanodrop 2000c. Measured from the cysteine to the phenylalanine, the CDR3 is 16 residues long. Of all the DNA, just the CDR3 is kept, 48 bases in frame from base 1. V loses 1 base at its end and J loses 2 bases; junction bases beyond the gene matches: 7. The germline V gene specifies SGHRS as CDR1 and YFSETQ as CDR2.

The receptor chain draws on TRBV5-1 and TRBJ2-3; the central 7 bases match TRBD2. What was sequenced was memory CD8+ T cells from PBMCs. According to the study, the label for this sample's cell subset or site signals: CD45RO+ cells pooled with CCR7-negative TemRA cells. The receptor's source is a young man in good health. Some clones in this sample may be carry-over from other donors' samples. This receptor carries the CDR3 CASSLTSGAYTDTQYF. The base sequence is TGCGCCAGCAGCTTGACCAGCGGGGCCTACACAGATACGCAGTATTTT.